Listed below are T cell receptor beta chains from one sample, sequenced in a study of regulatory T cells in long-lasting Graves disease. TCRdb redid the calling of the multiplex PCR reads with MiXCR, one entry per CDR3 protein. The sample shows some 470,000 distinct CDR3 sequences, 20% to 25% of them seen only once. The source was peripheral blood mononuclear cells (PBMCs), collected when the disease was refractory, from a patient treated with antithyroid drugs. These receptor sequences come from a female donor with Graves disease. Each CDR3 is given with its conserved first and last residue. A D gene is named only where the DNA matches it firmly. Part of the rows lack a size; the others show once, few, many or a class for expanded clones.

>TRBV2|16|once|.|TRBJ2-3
CASSEFQGPSTDTQYF
TGTGCCAGCAGTGAATTTCAGGGCCCCAGCACAGATACGCAGTATTTT
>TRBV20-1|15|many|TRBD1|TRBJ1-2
CSVKILTGGHAGYTF
TGCAGTGTCAAGATCCTGACAGGGGGACATGCTGGCTACACCTTC
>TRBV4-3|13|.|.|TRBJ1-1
CASSQDLGLEAFF
TGCGCCAGCAGCCAAGATTTGGGGCTTGAAGCTTTCTTT
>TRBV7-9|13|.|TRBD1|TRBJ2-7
CASSPTPGQGRYF
TGTGCCAGCAGCCCTACGCCGGGACAGGGAAGATACTTC
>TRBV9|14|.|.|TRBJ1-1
CASSPSWAGTEAFF
TGTGCCAGCAGCCCAAGTTGGGCGGGCACTGAAGCTTTCTTT
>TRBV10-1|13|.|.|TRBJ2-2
CASSEYEVGELFF
TGCGCCAGCAGTGAGTACGAAGTCGGGGAGCTGTTTTTT
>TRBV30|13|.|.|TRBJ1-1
CAWSPPGEAEAFF
TGTGCCTGGAGTCCCCCGGGGGAAGCTGAAGCTTTCTTT
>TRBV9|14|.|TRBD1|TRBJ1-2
CASSVQQGAGGYTF
TGTGCCAGCAGCGTTCAACAGGGGGCAGGTGGCTACACCTTC
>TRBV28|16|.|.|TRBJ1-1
CASSSASTGTNTEAFF
TGTGCCAGCAGTTCCGCCTCGACAGGAACGAACACTGAAGCTTTCTTT
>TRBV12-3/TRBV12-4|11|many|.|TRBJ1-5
CASGADQPQHF
TGTGCCAGCGGGGCGGATCAGCCCCAGCATTTT
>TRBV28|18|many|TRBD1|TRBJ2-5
CASSFGAGGERYQETQYF
TGTGCCAGCAGTTTCGGGGCAGGGGGAGAAAGGTACCAAGAGACCCAGTACTTC
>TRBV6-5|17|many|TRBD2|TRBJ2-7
CASSYEASGRASYEQYF
TGTGCCAGCAGTTACGAGGCTAGCGGGAGGGCCTCATACGAGCAGTACTTC
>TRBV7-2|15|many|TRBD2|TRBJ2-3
CASSSFSGGGDTQYF
TGTGCCAGCAGTTCCTTTAGCGGGGGTGGTGATACGCAGTATTTT